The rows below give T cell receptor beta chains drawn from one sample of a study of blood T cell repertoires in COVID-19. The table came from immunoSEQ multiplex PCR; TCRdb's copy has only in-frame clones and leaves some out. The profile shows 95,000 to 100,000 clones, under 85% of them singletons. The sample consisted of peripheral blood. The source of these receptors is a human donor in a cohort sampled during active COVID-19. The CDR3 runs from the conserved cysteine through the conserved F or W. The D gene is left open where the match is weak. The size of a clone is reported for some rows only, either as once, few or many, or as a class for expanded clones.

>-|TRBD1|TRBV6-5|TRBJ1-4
TGTGCCAGCAGGCAACAGGGGAGGGAAAAACTGTTTTTT
CASRQQGREKLFF
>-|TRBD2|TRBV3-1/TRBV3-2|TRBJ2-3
TGTGCCAGCAGCCAAGGACTAGCGGGAAACACAGATACGCAGTATTTT
CASSQGLAGNTDTQYF
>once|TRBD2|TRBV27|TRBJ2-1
TGTGCCAGCAGTCCGGGACTAGCGGGGGGCGGCAATGAGCAGTTCTTC
CASSPGLAGGGNEQFF
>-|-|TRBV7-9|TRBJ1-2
TGTGCCAGCAGCTTAGCAGGGGGAACAAACTCCTATGGCTACACCTTC
CASSLAGGTNSYGYTF
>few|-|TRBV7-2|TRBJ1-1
TGTGCCAGCGATTATCAGGCGAACACTGAAGCTTTCTTT
CASDYQANTEAFF
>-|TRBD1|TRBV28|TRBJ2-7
TGTGCCAGCAGTGGGGACAGGGGGTCCTACGAGCAGTACTTC
CASSGDRGSYEQYF
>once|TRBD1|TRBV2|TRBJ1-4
TGTGCCAGCAAGGGCGGGACAGAGATCAGAGGAAAACTGTTTTTT
CASKGGTEIRGKLFF
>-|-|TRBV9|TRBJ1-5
TGTGCCAGCAGCGTAGGTCGGGGGGCTAATCAGCCCCAGCATTTT
CASSVGRGANQPQHF
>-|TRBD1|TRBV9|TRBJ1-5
TGTGCCAGCAGCATGGGGACAGCACAGCCCCAGCATTTT
CASSMGTAQPQHF
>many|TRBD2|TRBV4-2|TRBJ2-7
TGTGCCAGCAGCCAAGATAGCGGGCTTGCGACCTACGAGCAGTACTTC
CASSQDSGLATYEQYF
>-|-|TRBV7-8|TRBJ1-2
TGTGCCAGCAGCTTAGACTCTTATGGCTACACCTTC
CASSLDSYGYTF
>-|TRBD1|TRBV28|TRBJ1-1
TGTGCCAGCAGTGTGACAGGGAGGAACACTGAAGCTTTCTTT
CASSVTGRNTEAFF
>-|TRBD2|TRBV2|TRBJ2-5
TGTGCCAGCAGCCGGGGGGGACAAGAGACCCAGTACTTC
CASSRGGQETQYF
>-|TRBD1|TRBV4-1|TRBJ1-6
TGCGCCAGCAGCCAAGATTGGACAGGCAAGAATTCACCCCTCCACTTT
CASSQDWTGKNSPLHF
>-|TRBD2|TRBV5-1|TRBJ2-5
TGCGCCAGCTTAGCGGGAGAGGGAGAGACCCAGTACTTC
CASLAGEGETQYF
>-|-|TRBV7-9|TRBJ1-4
TGTGCCAGCAGCGTCGACCGAATGGGCGAAAAACTGTTTTTT
CASSVDRMGEKLFF
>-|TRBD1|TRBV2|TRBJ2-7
TGTGCCAGTTCGTACAGGGGGCACTCCTACGAGCAGTACTTC
CASSYRGHSYEQYF
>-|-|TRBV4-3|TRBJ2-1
TGCGCCAGCAGCCAAGAGGTGCATTACGGAGGTGAGCAGTTCTTC
CASSQEVHYGGEQFF
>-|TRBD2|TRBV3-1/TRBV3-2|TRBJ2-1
TGTGCCAGCAGCCAAGGTTCTAGCGGACTCAATGAGCAGTTCTTC
CASSQGSSGLNEQFF
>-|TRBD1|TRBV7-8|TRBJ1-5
TGTGCCAGCAGCCTAGACAGGGGCAATCAGCCCCAGCATTTT
CASSLDRGNQPQHF
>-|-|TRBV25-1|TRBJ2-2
TGTGCCAGCAGTGTCTCAGGGCTAAGGGAGCTGTTTTTT
CASSVSGLRELFF
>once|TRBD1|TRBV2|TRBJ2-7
TGTGCCAGCCGGCGAAGACAGGGGAATGACGAGCAGTACTTC
CASRRRQGNDEQYF
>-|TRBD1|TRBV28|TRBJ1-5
TGTGCCAGCAGTCAATGGACAGGCGGGAATCAGCCCCAGCATTTT
CASSQWTGGNQPQHF
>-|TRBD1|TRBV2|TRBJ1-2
TGTGCCAGCAGACCCAGACAGGGCTCGCCTAACTATGGCTACACCTTC
CASRPRQGSPNYGYTF
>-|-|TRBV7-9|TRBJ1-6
TGTGCCAGCAGCTTAATGGGCCGGGACAAACGGCCCCTAAATTCACCCCTCCACTTT
CASSLMGRDKRPLNSPLHF
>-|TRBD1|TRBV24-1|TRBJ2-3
TGTGCCACCAGTGGGGCAGGGGGCGCGGATACGCAGTATTTT
CATSGAGGADTQYF